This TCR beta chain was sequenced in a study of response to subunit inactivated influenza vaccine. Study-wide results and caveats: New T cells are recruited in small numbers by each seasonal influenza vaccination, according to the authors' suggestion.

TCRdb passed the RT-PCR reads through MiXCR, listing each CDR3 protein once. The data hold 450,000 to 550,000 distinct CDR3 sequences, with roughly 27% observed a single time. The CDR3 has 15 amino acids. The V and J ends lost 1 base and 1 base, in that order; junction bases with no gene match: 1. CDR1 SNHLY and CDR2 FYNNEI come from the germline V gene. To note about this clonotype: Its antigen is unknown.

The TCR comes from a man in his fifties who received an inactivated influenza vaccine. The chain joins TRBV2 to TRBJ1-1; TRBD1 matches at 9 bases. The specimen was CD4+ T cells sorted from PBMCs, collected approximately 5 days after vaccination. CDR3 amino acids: CASSEGGQGNTEAFF. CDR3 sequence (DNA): TGTGCCAGCAGTGAAGGGGGACAGGGGAACACTGAAGCTTTCTTT.